The 2 T cell receptor beta chains below come from one sample, sequenced in a study of blood T cell repertoires in COVID-19. Profiled with immunoSEQ multiplex PCR; TCRdb holds only in-frame clones, not every one. The profile shows about 200,000 clones, more than 70% of them singletons. The specimen sequenced was PBMCs or T cells enriched from blood (not recorded which). These receptors all come from a woman aged 40 to 50 with acute COVID-19.

The chain couples TRBV19 to TRBJ2-1; 7 bases agree with TRBD1. After removal of 7 bases from V and 10 bases from J, the junction contained 13 bases not matched to a gene. This CDR3 is built from 14 residues. Germline lookup yields CDR1 LNHDA and CDR2 SQIVND (reference sequence). Here the CDR3 DNA reads TGTGCCAGTAATTTACAGGGGACCCAGGGAGAGCAGTTCTTC. Protein sequence: CASNLQGTQGEQFF.

Note on this clone: The sample holds other DNA sequences that translate to the same CDR3. The V and J genes are TRBV9 and TRBJ1-5; the D is unclear. CDR3 length: 15 amino acids. Germline CDR1 reads SGDLS; CDR2 reads YYNGEE. Trimming left V 0 bases short and J 0 bases short, with 7 bases between. The CDR3 DNA reads TGTGCCAGCAGCGTAGGTTCGGGTAGCAATCAGCCCCAGCATTTT. Translated: CASSVGSGSNQPQHF.